Below are 18 T cell receptor beta chains sequenced from a single sample in a study of post-analysis software for immune sequencing data. Study conclusions and caveats: TRBV segments more frequent in patients than in controls numbered a few and included TRBV5-6, TRBV5-1 and TRBV20-1.

Every TCR beta cDNA library bore unique molecular identifiers. MiXCR, applied by TCRdb to the PCR reads, yields one record per CDR3 protein. The table records around 710,000 distinct CDR3 sequences, roughly 50% of them present only once. Which antigens these TCRs recognize remains unknown. Sequencing input: blood. The receptors stem from a girl aged 10 to 17 with multiple sclerosis.

V usage is TRBV20-1 and J usage is TRBJ2-1; no reliable D call. The end of the DNA is better explained by TRBJ2-7, so the J call may be wrong. The V gene's germline CDR1 is DFQATT and CDR2 SNEGSKA (reference sequence). There are 11 residues in the CDR3. The CDR3 spells CSARVVNEQYF. CDR3 bases: TGCAGTGCTAGAGTTGTCAATGAGCAGTACTTC.

This clonotype was seen more than once but under ten times. The chain is built from TRBV5-1 and TRBJ1-2; D gene uncertain. The CDR3 spans 14 residues. V was trimmed by 2 bases and J by 4 bases, leaving 12 bases between them. Germline CDR1 reads SGHRS; CDR2 reads YFSETQ. CDR3 sequence (DNA): TGCGCCAGCAGCTTTACGGGAAATCTCTATGGCTACACCTTC. Translating it yields CASSFTGNLYGYTF.

This clonotype has just a few counts. The chain employs TRBV28 and TRBJ2-1; D is undetermined. The CDR3 loop spans 15 amino acids. Germline V gives CDR1 MDHEN, CDR2 SYDVKM. V dropped 5 bases and J dropped 0 bases, with 11 bases sitting between them. The CDR3, as DNA: TGTGCCAGCAGTCTAAACCTGGGCTCCTACAATGAGCAGTTCTTC. Translated, it gives CASSLNLGSYNEQFF. Filled out from reference TRBV28 and TRBJ2-1, the complete variable domain reads DVKVTQSSRYLVKRTGEKVFLECVQDMDHENMFWYRQDPGLGLRLIYFSYDVKMKEKGDIPEGYSVSREKKERFSLILESASTNQTSMYLCASSLNLGSYNEQFFGPGTRLTVL.

The J gene is TRBJ2-1, the V gene TRBV5-1; D is undetermined. The CDR3 length is 15 residues. Germline CDR1 reads SGHRS; CDR2 reads YFSETQ. Trimming pared 0 bases from V and 1 base from J, leaving 8 bases between. CDR3 bases: TGCGCCAGCAGCTTGGATTTCGGGTCCTACAATGAGCAGTTCTTC. This sequence encodes CASSLDFGSYNEQFF.

The chain couples TRBV3-1 to TRBJ2-1; a weak D match, TRBD1 (6 bases). With the DNA end fitting TRBJ2-7 better, the J assignment may be wrong. CDR3 length: 13 amino acids. CDR1 is LGHDT and CDR2 is YNNKEL in the germline V gene (reference sequence). CDR3: CASSPGQPNEQYF. In nucleotides, the CDR3 is TGTGCCAGCAGCCCAGGACAGCCCAATGAGCAGTACTTC.

As regards this clonotype: This clone may be a read error of a much larger clone one base away. DNA of the CDR3: TGTGCCAGCAGCTTAGGTGGGGGGGCAGTAGATACGCGGTATTTT. The encoded protein is CASSLGGGAVDTRYF. The V call is TRBV11-2, the J call TRBJ2-3; weak D call: TRBD2 (7 bases). CDR1 is SGHAT, CDR2 FQNNGV, per germline. The CDR3 covers 15 residues. The full variable domain, completed using reference TRBV11-2 and TRBJ2-3, is EAGVAQSPRYKIIEKRQSVAFWCNPISGHATLYWYQQILGQGPKLLIQFQNNGVVDDSQLPKDRFSAERLKGVDSTLKIQPAKLEDSAVYLCASSLGGGAVDTRYFGPGTRLTVL.

To note about this clonotype: At one end, the junction sequence differs from germline, possibly due to a read error. The chain has TRBV7-7 and TRBJ2-3; 11 positions match TRBD2. Germline CDR1 is SSHAT and CDR2 is FNYEAQ (reference sequence). This CDR3 comprises 17 residues. CDR3 in DNA: TGTGCTAGCAGCTTAGGCCCGGGGACTAGCGGTTCAGATACGCAGTATTTT. Its translation: CASSLGPGTSGSDTQYF.

V and J are TRBV6-5 and TRBJ1-2; 9 positions agree with TRBD1. The CDR3 totals 16 residues. V shed 0 bases, J shed 7 bases, and the junction held 9 bases outside the gene matches. Looked up from germline, CDR1 is MNHEY and CDR2 is SVGAGI. As DNA, the CDR3 is TGTGCCAGCAGTTACTCGGGGGGACAGGGCTTTACTGGCTACACCTTC. Protein product: CASSYSGGQGFTGYTF.

The rearrangement links TRBV7-6 to TRBJ2-1; 9 bases agree with TRBD1. CDR1 and CDR2 from the germline V gene are SGHVS and FNYEAQ. With V trimmed by 6 bases and J by 6 bases, 9 bases remained unmatched. This CDR3 is built from 15 residues. CDR3 sequence: CASSRSGTGINEQFF. The CDR3 DNA is TGTGCCAGCAGTCGCTCCGGGACAGGGATCAATGAGCAGTTCTTC.

The rearrangement links TRBV6-1 to TRBJ2-7; 16 bases align to TRBD2. The J call may be faulty, since TRBJ2-5 better matches the DNA end. The CDR3 contains 17 residues. CDR1 is MNHNS, CDR2 SASEGT, per germline. The CDR3 here is CASSAPGTSGREETQYF. The DNA for the CDR3 is TGTGCCAGCAGTGCCCCCGGGACTAGCGGGAGGGAAGAGACCCAGTACTTC.

This clonotype was seen more than once but under ten times. The chain recombines TRBV20-1 with TRBJ1-1; possible D gene TRBD1, 5 bases. Germline CDR1 is DFQATT and CDR2 is SNEGSKA (reference sequence). The length of the CDR3 is 11 residues. The V and J ends lost 3 bases and 11 bases respectively, with 13 bases between them. DNA of the CDR3: TGCAGTGCTAGGGGGTGGGGGAGGGCTTTCTTT. This translates into CSARGWGRAFF.

The chain recombines TRBV6-1 with TRBJ2-1, with 9 bases identical to TRBD2. V dropped 0 bases and J dropped 8; count of bases not matched to a gene: 5. The germline V gene has CDR1 MNHNS and CDR2 SASEGT. CDR3 length: 15 residues. CDR3 amino acids: CASSEAAGGNDEQFF. As DNA, the CDR3 is TGTGCCAGCAGTGAAGCAGCGGGAGGTAACGATGAGCAGTTCTTC.

J is TRBJ2-7 and V is TRBV24-1; 12 bases are a match to TRBD2. This CDR3 has 15 amino acids. From germline, CDR1 is KGHDR and CDR2 SFDVKD. After removal of 4 bases from V and 0 bases from J, the junction contained 0 bases not matched to a gene. The CDR3 spells CATSETSGSSYEQYF. The CDR3 DNA sequence: TGTGCCACCAGTGAGACTAGCGGGAGCTCCTACGAGCAGTACTTC.

Concerning this clonotype itself: The junction does not match germline at one end; this may be a read error. The chain joins TRBV6-1 to TRBJ1-2, with 8 bases lining up with TRBD1. Germline V gene data show CDR1 as MNHNS and CDR2 as SASEGT. The CDR3 runs to 14 residues. CDR3 protein: CTSSEGTGYYGYTF. The CDR3 DNA reads as TGTACCAGCAGTGAAGGGACAGGATACTATGGCTACACCTTC.

V usage is TRBV4-3 and J usage is TRBJ2-5; 11 bases line up with TRBD2. Trimming took 3 bases from V and 1 from J; bases not matched to a gene: 4. Germline assignment: CDR1 LGHNA and CDR2 YSLEER. The CDR3 totals 16 residues. CDR3 in amino acids: CASSHRLAGIQETQYF. In DNA form, the CDR3 reads TGCGCCAGCAGCCACAGACTAGCGGGAATCCAAGAGACCCAGTACTTC.

The chain is built from TRBV4-1 and TRBJ1-2, with 7 bases fitting TRBD1. V trimming: 3 bases; J trimming: 8 bases; junction bases outside the gene matches: 12. CDR1 and CDR2 from the germline V gene are MGHRA and YSYEKL. This CDR3 has 15 amino acids. In DNA form, the CDR3 reads TGCGCCAGCAGCCATGAAAAGGGACAGCGAAGAGGCTACACCTTC. Protein sequence: CASSHEKGQRRGYTF.

The genes are TRBV6-5 and TRBJ1-1, with 9 bases matching TRBD1. J gave up 5 bases and V 5 bases, and 9 bases lay outside the gene matches. The CDR3 has 15 amino acids. Germline assignment: CDR1 MNHEY and CDR2 SVGAGI. The CDR3 DNA reads as TGTGCCAGCAGTCATCACGGACAGGGGATAACTGAAGCTTTCTTT. Amino acids: CASSHHGQGITEAFF.

The chain is built from TRBV12-3 or TRBV12-4 and TRBJ2-4, with D uncertain. V dropped 3 bases and J dropped 2 bases, with 11 bases sitting between them. The CDR3 length is 15 residues. The CDR3 region is CASSFPSRSKNIQYF. The CDR3 DNA reads as TGTGCCAGCAGTTTCCCCTCAAGGTCCAAAAACATTCAGTACTTC.